This TCR beta chain was sequenced in a study of T cells after yellow fever vaccination. Study background: SMART-Seq v4 Ultra Low Input prepared libraries from low-cell fractions.

A 5'RACE template-switching step, the method used to make TCR cDNA, added a universal primer site and UMIs. TCRdb re-called the 5' RACE reads through MiXCR, storing one row per CDR3 protein. This sample carries under 200,000 distinct CDR3 sequences, 11% of them seen once, and the ten largest clones take less than 40%. Findings of the study overall: A faster peak, day 5 versus 15, was reached by the weaker secondary response. Booster sampling recovered most clones from primary vaccination (nearly 98% CD4, just over 85% CD8).

This clonotype has more than one count but fewer than ten. Its antigen remains unknown. This TCR was recovered from a man between 18 and 35 years old who received the YFV17D yellow fever vaccine. The material was CD8+ T cells sorted from PBMCs, obtained 15 days after the yellow fever booster vaccination.

CDR3: CASSLREGGPYNEQFF. CDR3 DNA sequence: TGTGCCAGCAGCCTCAGGGAGGGGGGGCCGTACAATGAGCAGTTCTTC. The chain has TRBV12-3 or TRBV12-4 and TRBJ2-1; possibly TRBD2 for D (7 bases). V dropped 6 bases and J dropped 4 bases, with 19 bases sitting between them. The CDR3 length is 16 residues.